This T cell receptor (beta chain) was observed in a study of blood T cell repertoires in COVID-19. The wider study: Samples came from the United States, Italy and Spain, spanning acute and convalescent COVID-19. PBMCs, B-cell-depleted T cells, or T cells were the source of the cDNA or gDNA that made up the material.

Under the authors' procedure: Estimates of nucleated cell counts were drawn from the amplification of reference gene primers. Clones were read by immunoSEQ multiplex PCR, and TCRdb kept only the in-frame ones, dropping some. V, J and clone size are those of that table, while D and trimming were read from the DNA. The sample contains hundreds of thousands of clones, about nine tenths of which appear only once. Germline V lookup: CDR1 LGHDT, CDR2 YNNKEL (reference sequence). V trimming: 4 bases; J trimming: 4 bases; junction bases outside the gene matches: 17. This CDR3 is 18 amino acids long. Sequenced input: peripheral blood. This TCR was sampled from a woman aged 25 to 39 with active or convalescent COVID-19. J is TRBJ1-1 and V is TRBV3-1 (or the pseudogene TRBV3-2); 8 bases match TRBD1. The CDR3 spells CASSPPPAMTGVSTEAFF. As DNA, the CDR3 is TGTGCCAGCAGCCCACCTCCAGCGATGACAGGGGTGAGCACTGAAGCTTTCTTT.